This is a list of T cell receptor beta chains from one sample in a study of T cell repertoires in aging, cancer and after chemotherapy. TCRdb independently ran MiXCR on the multiplex PCR reads; one entry per CDR3 protein. Of approximately 10,000 distinct CDR3 sequences in the sample, around 42% were seen once. The sample was blood. These receptors came from a human donor in good health. Each CDR3 is given with its conserved first and last residue. D genes are given only for firm matches. Clone size is given for some rows only: seen once, a few or many times, or a class if the clone is expanded.

v_gene: TRBV5-1; abundance: -; d_gene: -; j_gene: TRBJ1-6; len: 14; CDR3nt: TGCGCCAGCAGCAAATTACAGGAGAATTCACCCCTCCACTTT; CDR3aa: CASSKLQENSPLHF
v_gene: TRBV20-1; abundance: -; d_gene: -; j_gene: TRBJ2-3; len: 15; CDR3nt: TGCAGTGCTCCGCCGAGGGACTTCCTCACAGATACGCAGTATTTT; CDR3aa: CSAPPRDFLTDTQYF
v_gene: TRBV7-2; abundance: -; d_gene: TRBD1; j_gene: TRBJ2-1; len: 13; CDR3nt: TGTGCCAGCAGCTTGGGACAGGGGAAGAGTCAGTTCTTC; CDR3aa: CASSLGQGKSQFF
v_gene: TRBV24-1; abundance: -; d_gene: TRBD1; j_gene: TRBJ2-1; len: 12; CDR3nt: TGTGCCACCAGCGAAACAGGGGGCTACGAATTCTTC; CDR3aa: CATSETGGYEFF
v_gene: TRBV7-3; abundance: few; d_gene: -; j_gene: TRBJ2-3; len: 14; CDR3nt: TGTGCCAGCAGCTTCAGATCTAGCACAGATACGCAGTATTTT; CDR3aa: CASSFRSSTDTQYF
v_gene: TRBV7-2; abundance: -; d_gene: TRBD2; j_gene: TRBJ2-5; len: 15; CDR3nt: TGTGCCAGCAGCCAATCCGGGGGGACCCAAGAGACCCAGTACTTC; CDR3aa: CASSQSGGTQETQYF
v_gene: TRBV30; abundance: -; d_gene: -; j_gene: TRBJ1-5; len: 14; CDR3nt: TGTGCCTGGAGTGTACTTCAGGGGAATCAGCCCCAGCATTTT; CDR3aa: CAWSVLQGNQPQHF
v_gene: TRBV28; abundance: -; d_gene: -; j_gene: TRBJ2-1; len: 11; CDR3nt: TGTGCCAGCAGTCCCCAGGGGGGGCAGTTCTTC; CDR3aa: CASSPQGGQFF
v_gene: TRBV7-2; abundance: -; d_gene: -; j_gene: TRBJ2-4; len: 14; CDR3nt: TGTGCCAGCAGCTTAGGCAGGGGTAAAAACATTCAGTACTTC; CDR3aa: CASSLGRGKNIQYF
v_gene: TRBV20-1; abundance: few; d_gene: TRBD2; j_gene: TRBJ2-7; len: 13; CDR3nt: TGCAGTGCTAGTTTCGGGGGGAGCTACGAGCAGTACTTC; CDR3aa: CSASFGGSYEQYF
v_gene: TRBV7-3; abundance: -; d_gene: -; j_gene: TRBJ2-1; len: 16; CDR3nt: TGTGCCAGCAGCTTAGATTCAGCGGTTAGGTTCTATGAGCAGTTCTTC; CDR3aa: CASSLDSAVRFYEQFF
v_gene: TRBV12-3/TRBV12-4; abundance: -; d_gene: -; j_gene: TRBJ1-4; len: 13; CDR3nt: TGTGCCAGCAGATCCAGGGTGAATGAAAAACTGTTTTTT; CDR3aa: CASRSRVNEKLFF
v_gene: TRBV7-3; abundance: -; d_gene: -; j_gene: TRBJ1-1; len: 13; CDR3nt: TGTGCCAGCAGCCGCACAATAGACACTGAAGCTTTCTTT; CDR3aa: CASSRTIDTEAFF
v_gene: TRBV20-1; abundance: -; d_gene: TRBD2; j_gene: TRBJ2-5; len: 15; CDR3nt: TGCAGTGCTAGGAGACTAGCGGGATATAGGGAGACCCAGTACTTC; CDR3aa: CSARRLAGYRETQYF
v_gene: TRBV29-1; abundance: few; d_gene: TRBD2; j_gene: TRBJ2-1; len: 13; CDR3nt: TGCAGCGCCGGGACTAGCGGCTACAATGAGCAGTTCTTC; CDR3aa: CSAGTSGYNEQFF
v_gene: TRBV10-3; abundance: -; d_gene: -; j_gene: TRBJ1-3; len: 16; CDR3nt: TGTGCCAGCAGTCTAACGGACATACCATGGGGAAACACCATATATTTT; CDR3aa: CASSLTDIPWGNTIYF
v_gene: TRBV28; abundance: few; d_gene: -; j_gene: TRBJ1-3; len: 11; CDR3nt: TGTGCCAGCAGGGGACTCAACACCATATATTTT; CDR3aa: CASRGLNTIYF
v_gene: TRBV6-5; abundance: -; d_gene: TRBD1; j_gene: TRBJ1-1; len: 13; CDR3nt: TGTGCCAGCACCACAGGGGAGAACACTGAAGCTTTCTTT; CDR3aa: CASTTGENTEAFF
v_gene: TRBV6-1; abundance: few; d_gene: TRBD2; j_gene: TRBJ2-3; len: 14; CDR3nt: TGTGCCAGCTCGAGTAGCGGGAGTCCAGATACGCAGTATTTT; CDR3aa: CASSSSGSPDTQYF
v_gene: TRBV27; abundance: -; d_gene: TRBD1; j_gene: TRBJ1-1; len: 12; CDR3nt: TGTGCCAGCAGTTCAGGGGGGGCTGAAGCTTTCTTT; CDR3aa: CASSSGGAEAFF
v_gene: TRBV28; abundance: -; d_gene: -; j_gene: TRBJ1-1; len: 13; CDR3nt: TGTGCCAGCAGCTCCGGGATGAACACTGAAGCTTTCTTT; CDR3aa: CASSSGMNTEAFF
v_gene: TRBV6-2/TRBV6-3; abundance: -; d_gene: -; j_gene: TRBJ2-1; len: 14; CDR3nt: TGTGCCAGCAGCACGGATCCCTCCTACAATGAGCAGTTCTTC; CDR3aa: CASSTDPSYNEQFF
v_gene: TRBV20-1; abundance: -; d_gene: -; j_gene: TRBJ1-5; len: 15; CDR3nt: TGCAGTGCTAGAGATCGGCGGGGTAGCAATCAGCCCCAGCATTTT; CDR3aa: CSARDRRGSNQPQHF
v_gene: TRBV4-3; abundance: few; d_gene: TRBD2; j_gene: TRBJ2-2; len: 15; CDR3nt: TGTGCCAGTATGAGTAGCGGGAGGGGGACCGGGGAGCTGTTTTTT; CDR3aa: CASMSSGRGTGELFF
v_gene: TRBV27; abundance: -; d_gene: -; j_gene: TRBJ1-2; len: 18; CDR3nt: TGTGCCAGCAGCGGAAGGTGGGGGGGAGAGTACTATAGCTATGGCTACACCTTC; CDR3aa: CASSGRWGGEYYSYGYTF
v_gene: TRBV19; abundance: -; d_gene: TRBD2; j_gene: TRBJ2-1; len: 12; CDR3nt: TGTGCCAGCTCCTGGGGGGGAGGTGAGCAGTTCTTC; CDR3aa: CASSWGGGEQFF
v_gene: TRBV4-3; abundance: -; d_gene: -; j_gene: TRBJ2-1; len: 13; CDR3nt: TGCGCCAGCAGCCTCGGACGGGGGACTGAGCAGTTCTTC; CDR3aa: CASSLGRGTEQFF
v_gene: TRBV30; abundance: -; d_gene: -; j_gene: TRBJ1-2; len: 13; CDR3nt: TGTGCCTGGAGTATCGGTCAGAACTATGGCTACACCTTC; CDR3aa: CAWSIGQNYGYTF
v_gene: TRBV6-1; abundance: -; d_gene: TRBD1; j_gene: TRBJ1-2; len: 18; CDR3nt: TGTGCCAGCAGTGAAGCAAAAGACAGGGGGAGAACTAACTATGGCTACACCTTC; CDR3aa: CASSEAKDRGRTNYGYTF
v_gene: TRBV20-1; abundance: few; d_gene: -; j_gene: TRBJ1-3; len: 15; CDR3nt: TGCAGTGCTAGAGAACAGGAAACCTCTGGAAACACCATATATTTT; CDR3aa: CSAREQETSGNTIYF
v_gene: TRBV28; abundance: few; d_gene: -; j_gene: TRBJ1-3; len: 16; CDR3nt: TGTGCCAGCAGACCCGGGACCCTCGGGGCTGGAAACACCATATATTTT; CDR3aa: CASRPGTLGAGNTIYF
v_gene: TRBV28; abundance: -; d_gene: -; j_gene: TRBJ2-1; len: 15; CDR3nt: TGTGCCAGCAGGGAGGAACCCGGGGACTACAATGAGCAGTTCTTC; CDR3aa: CASREEPGDYNEQFF
v_gene: TRBV4-1; abundance: few; d_gene: -; j_gene: TRBJ1-2; len: 18; CDR3nt: TGCGCCAGCAACTACGAGGAGACAGGCTCCAAGGTGGGCTATGGCTACACCTTC; CDR3aa: CASNYEETGSKVGYGYTF
v_gene: TRBV28; abundance: -; d_gene: TRBD2; j_gene: TRBJ2-3; len: 17; CDR3nt: TGTGCCAGCAGTTCACCCCCACTAGCGGGGGGCACAGATACGCAGTATTTT; CDR3aa: CASSSPPLAGGTDTQYF
v_gene: TRBV10-1; abundance: -; d_gene: -; j_gene: TRBJ1-2; len: 15; CDR3nt: TGCGCCAGCAGTGACCGGGACTCCCAGTTCTATGGCTACACCTTC; CDR3aa: CASSDRDSQFYGYTF
v_gene: TRBV19; abundance: -; d_gene: -; j_gene: TRBJ2-6; len: 14; CDR3nt: TGTGCCAGTAGAAGGGGATCTGGGGCCAACGTCCTGACTTTC; CDR3aa: CASRRGSGANVLTF
v_gene: TRBV7-3; abundance: -; d_gene: -; j_gene: TRBJ2-1; len: 15; CDR3nt: TGTGCCAGCAGCCTGATAGTGTCCCCCCGCAATGAGCAGTTCTTC; CDR3aa: CASSLIVSPRNEQFF
v_gene: TRBV28; abundance: -; d_gene: -; j_gene: TRBJ1-2; len: 13; CDR3nt: TGTGCCAGCAGGCCGTCAGGGGTCTATGGCTACACCTTC; CDR3aa: CASRPSGVYGYTF
v_gene: TRBV10-3; abundance: -; d_gene: -; j_gene: TRBJ1-2; len: 14; CDR3nt: TGTGCCATCAGTGAGTCGGGGAGTAACTATGGCTACACCTTC; CDR3aa: CAISESGSNYGYTF
v_gene: TRBV5-1; abundance: few; d_gene: -; j_gene: TRBJ1-2; len: 13; CDR3nt: TGCGCCAGCAGCCCCCTCTCGGGCTATGGCTACACCTTC; CDR3aa: CASSPLSGYGYTF
v_gene: TRBV11-2; abundance: once; d_gene: TRBD2; j_gene: TRBJ2-3; len: 20; CDR3nt: TGTGCCAGCAGCTTGGGGCCGGGTTCTATGGGCGGGGGTCCCACAGATACGCAGTATTTT; CDR3aa: CASSLGPGSMGGGPTDTQYF
v_gene: TRBV27; abundance: -; d_gene: -; j_gene: TRBJ1-1; len: 12; CDR3nt: TGTGCCAGCAGTTCCGGGTGGGGTGAAGCTTTCTTT; CDR3aa: CASSSGWGEAFF
v_gene: TRBV5-6; abundance: few; d_gene: -; j_gene: TRBJ1-2; len: 16; CDR3nt: TGTGCCAGCAGCGGCCGGGACAACGAAAGAAACTATGGCTACACCTTC; CDR3aa: CASSGRDNERNYGYTF
v_gene: TRBV20-1; abundance: -; d_gene: -; j_gene: TRBJ2-1; len: 13; CDR3nt: TGCAGTGCTAGGGGGGACCTGATCAATGAGCAGTTCTTC; CDR3aa: CSARGDLINEQFF
v_gene: TRBV30; abundance: -; d_gene: TRBD2; j_gene: TRBJ2-1; len: 14; CDR3nt: TGTGCCGGAGCCACTGGACTAGCGGGGAATGAGCAGTTCTTC; CDR3aa: CAGATGLAGNEQFF
v_gene: TRBV12-3/TRBV12-4; abundance: -; d_gene: -; j_gene: TRBJ1-3; len: 17; CDR3nt: TGTGCCAGCAGTTCGAGATCTCCTGGACCCTACGGAAACACCATATATTTT; CDR3aa: CASSSRSPGPYGNTIYF
v_gene: TRBV28; abundance: -; d_gene: TRBD2; j_gene: TRBJ2-1; len: 15; CDR3nt: TGTGCCAGCAGTTTATACGGGAGGACCTACAATGAGCAGTTCTTC; CDR3aa: CASSLYGRTYNEQFF